These T cell receptor beta chains were read from a single sample in a study of T cells in Graves' hyperthyroidism and ophthalmopathy. TCRdb reprocessed the multiplex PCR reads via MiXCR and lists one record per CDR3 protein. Here the sample spans around 240,000 distinct CDR3 sequences, roughly 14% being singletons. Input material: blood. The receptors come from a woman aged 40 to 49 with Graves' hyperthyroidism that later progressed to Graves' ophthalmopathy. Each CDR3 is given with its conserved first and last residue. Each record gives: J gene, V gene, CDR3 protein.

j_call: TRBJ2-1
v_call: TRBV6-2/TRBV6-3
cdr3_aa: CASSYKGSVNEQFF

j_call: TRBJ2-7
v_call: TRBV3-1
cdr3_aa: CASSQDGYQGAWKQYF

j_call: TRBJ2-7
v_call: TRBV28
cdr3_aa: CASSLLPGGMSEQYF

j_call: TRBJ1-2
v_call: TRBV30
cdr3_aa: CASLTGARGYTF

j_call: TRBJ2-1
v_call: TRBV28
cdr3_aa: CASSLYRIDNEQFF

j_call: TRBJ2-3
v_call: TRBV3-1
cdr3_aa: CASSQEIGTDTQYF

j_call: TRBJ1-3
v_call: TRBV6-2/TRBV6-3
cdr3_aa: CASRFTGYAGNTIYF

j_call: TRBJ2-3
v_call: TRBV20-1
cdr3_aa: CSAGGSIVADTQYF

j_call: TRBJ1-1
v_call: TRBV20-1
cdr3_aa: CSAQTGGRRNTEAFF

j_call: TRBJ1-6
v_call: TRBV6-1
cdr3_aa: CASSYGDRGYSPLHF